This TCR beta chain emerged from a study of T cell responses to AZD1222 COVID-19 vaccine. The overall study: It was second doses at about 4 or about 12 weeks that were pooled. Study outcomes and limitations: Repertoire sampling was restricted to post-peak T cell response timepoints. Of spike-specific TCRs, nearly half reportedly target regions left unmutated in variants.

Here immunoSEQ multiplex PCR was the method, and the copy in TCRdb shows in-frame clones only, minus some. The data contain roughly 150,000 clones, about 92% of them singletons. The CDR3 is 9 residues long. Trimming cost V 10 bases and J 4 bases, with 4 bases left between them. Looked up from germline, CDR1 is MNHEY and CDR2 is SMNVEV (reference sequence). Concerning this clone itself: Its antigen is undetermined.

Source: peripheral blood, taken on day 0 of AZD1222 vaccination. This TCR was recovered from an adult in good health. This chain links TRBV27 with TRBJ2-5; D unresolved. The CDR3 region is CAIRETQYF. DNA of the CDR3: TGTGCCATCAGAGAGACCCAGTACTTC.